These 19 T cell receptor beta chains were all obtained from the same sample, sequenced in a study of CD8 T cells in Susac syndrome. Roughly 0.45 to 1 ug RNA was reverse transcribed with random hexamers. TCRdb re-called the immunoSEQ multiplex PCR reads through MiXCR, storing one row per CDR3 protein. The sample has approximately 110,000 distinct CDR3 sequences, around 94% seen once; the top ten hold more than 0.075%. Source material: CD4+ T cells from PBMCs. The origin of the receptors is a human donor in good health.

This chain uses TRBV4-1 with TRBJ2-5; the D gene could be TRBD1 or TRBD2 (6 bases each). This CDR3 comprises 16 residues. V lost 1 base, J lost 5 bases, and 17 bases lay in between. CDR1 is MGHRA, CDR2 YSYEKL, per germline. The CDR3 DNA follows: TGCGCCAGCAGCCAAGGTGGGGGGACACCGCGGGAGACCCAGTACTTC. Amino acid sequence: CASSQGGGTPRETQYF.

The V gene is TRBV6-2 or TRBV6-3, the J gene TRBJ1-2, with D tentatively TRBD1 (5 bases). Germline assignment: CDR1 MNHEY and CDR2 SVGEGT. The CDR3 loop spans 13 amino acids. V lost 5 bases to trimming and J lost 6 bases, with 13 bases between them. CDR3 in amino acids: CASSPRTPHGYTF. For the CDR3, the DNA is TGTGCCAGCAGTCCCCGGACACCCCATGGCTACACCTTC.

V gene TRBV20-1 combines with J gene TRBJ2-3; no reliable D call. The CDR3 spans 13 residues. V was shortened by 3 bases and J by 0 bases, with 7 bases between the two germline ends. Germline V gene data show CDR1 as DFQATT and CDR2 as SNEGSKA (reference sequence). The CDR3 is CSASSGSTDTQYF. The CDR3 bases are TGCAGTGCTAGCTCGGGCAGCACAGATACGCAGTATTTT.

This clonotype was detected only once. The chain has TRBV5-4 and TRBJ2-5, with 9 positions matching TRBD1. The CDR3 extends over 13 amino acids. The V segment lost 7 bases and the J segment 5 bases; nucleotides outside the gene matches: 6. The germline CDR1 and CDR2 sequences are SGHNT and YYREEE (reference sequence). CDR3 sequence (DNA): TGTGCCAGCGCTAGGGACAGGGATGAGACCCAGTACTTC. Translating it yields CASARDRDETQYF.

V and J are TRBV2 and TRBJ2-2; weak D call: TRBD1 (6 bases). This CDR3 region has 14 residues. V was pared by 1 base and J by 6 bases, with 9 bases between. The V gene's germline CDR1 is SNHLY and CDR2 FYNNEI. CDR3 amino acids: CASSEGGGSGELFF. CDR3 DNA: TGTGCCAGCAGTGAAGGAGGGGGTTCCGGGGAGCTGTTTTTT.

CDR3 sequence: CASSARGTGTYEQYF. The DNA for the CDR3 is TGTGCCAGCAGCGCAAGGGGGACAGGGACCTACGAGCAGTACTTC. This rearrangement joins TRBV9 to TRBJ2-7; 9 bases are a match to TRBD1. Per the germline V gene, CDR1 is SGDLS and CDR2 is YYNGEE. The CDR3 spans 15 residues. V lost 3 bases, J lost 2 bases, and 6 bases stayed unmatched.

The chain employs TRBV2 and TRBJ2-7; D gene ambiguous. The CDR3 has 13 amino acids. CDR1 SNHLY and CDR2 FYNNEI come from the germline V gene. The ends were cut back, 3 bases at V and 3 bases at J, with 9 bases in the middle. The CDR3 sequence: CASSELRSYEQYF. CDR3 bases: TGTGCCAGCAGTGAGCTGCGGAGCTACGAGCAGTACTTC.

This chain joins TRBV10-2 and TRBJ2-1; TRBD2 aligns across 12 bases. The CDR3 is 14 amino acids. The germline V gene encodes CDR1 WSHSY and CDR2 SAAADI. V gave up 6 bases and J gave up 9 bases; unmatched junction bases: 6. The DNA for the CDR3 is TGCGCCAGCAGCGCTAGCGGGAGGGCCTTTGAGCAGTTCTTC. It yields the protein CASSASGRAFEQFF.

The V and J genes are TRBV4-3 and TRBJ2-2; 7 bases map to TRBD2. The CDR3 consists of 15 residues. Germline V CDR1 and CDR2: LGHNA, YSLEER. V gave up 3 bases and J gave up 6 bases; unmatched junction bases: 7. In DNA form, the CDR3 reads TGCGCCAGCAGCCAGAGCGGGACGGGGGCCGGGGAGCTGTTTTTT. Its translation is CASSQSGTGAGELFF.

V gene TRBV19 combines with J gene TRBJ1-5; 8 nucleotides agree with TRBD1. The ends lost 7 bases at V and 4 bases at J; junction bases unmatched: 9. CDR1 and CDR2 (germline): LNHDA, SQIVND (reference sequence). The CDR3 spans 15 residues. CDR3 DNA: TGTGCCAGTACCACTAGCTGGACAGGGAATCAGCCCCAGCATTTT. Its translation is CASTTSWTGNQPQHF.

The chain couples TRBV20-1 to TRBJ2-1, with 10 nucleotides matching TRBD2. CDR1 and CDR2 from the germline V gene are DFQATT and SNEGSKA (reference sequence). V lost 3 bases to trimming and J lost 0 bases; unmatched junction nucleotides: 5. The CDR3 has 16 amino acids. The CDR3 loop is CSARELAGSSYNEQFF. The DNA for the CDR3 is TGCAGTGCTAGGGAACTAGCGGGGAGCTCCTACAATGAGCAGTTCTTC.

V usage is TRBV20-1 and J usage is TRBJ2-3, with 9 bases identical to TRBD2. J gave up 2 bases and V 2 bases, and 5 bases lay outside the gene matches. The germline CDR1 and CDR2 sequences are DFQATT and SNEGSKA (reference sequence). There are 15 residues in the CDR3. The CDR3 spells CSARPPSGDTDTQYF. CDR3 nucleotides: TGCAGTGCTAGACCCCCTAGCGGGGACACAGATACGCAGTATTTT.

The gene calls are TRBV4-1 and TRBJ1-1; perhaps TRBD1 as D (5 bases). The CDR3 runs 17 residues. Trimming took 4 bases from V and 2 from J, leaving 20 bases between them. Germline V gene sequence: CDR1 MGHRA, CDR2 YSYEKL. In DNA, the CDR3 is TGCGCCAGCAGCCCAGGGCCTCCCCGATTTATCAACACTGAAGCTTTCTTT. It is translated as CASSPGPPRFINTEAFF.

The chain employs TRBV7-9 and TRBJ2-1; D is possibly TRBD2 (6 bases). The CDR3 is 16 amino acids. Trimming left V 4 bases short and J 1 base short, with 14 bases between. The V gene's germline CDR1 is SEHNR and CDR2 FQNEAQ (reference sequence). The CDR3 DNA sequence: TGTGCCAGCAGCTCACCGGGACTGAGATCCTACAATGAGCAGTTCTTC. It codes for CASSSPGLRSYNEQFF. Drawing the rest from reference TRBV7-9 and TRBJ2-1, the complete variable domain is DTGVSQNPRHKITKRGQNVTFRCDPISEHNRLYWYRQTLGQGPEFLTYFQNEAQLEKSRLLSDRFSAERPKGSFSTLEIQRTEQGDSAMYLCASSSPGLRSYNEQFFGPGTRLTVL.

The genes are TRBV9 and TRBJ1-4, with 9 positions matching TRBD1. This CDR3 region has 14 residues. The J segment lost 10 bases and the V segment lost 0 bases, leaving 4 bases of the junction unmatched. Germline CDR1 is SGDLS and CDR2 is YYNGEE. The CDR3 coding sequence is TGTGCCAGCAGCGTAGAACGGGACAGGGCAAAACTGTTTTTT. It is translated as CASSVERDRAKLFF.

J is TRBJ2-7 and V is TRBV29-1; D might be TRBD2 (6 bases). Trimming cost V 7 bases and J 4 bases, with 17 bases left between them. CDR3 length: 13 residues. In germline, CDR1 is SQVTM, CDR2 ANQGSEA. The CDR3 DNA reads TGCAGCGCTGACCACGCCGGGAGTTACGAGCAGTACTTC. Translating it yields CSADHAGSYEQYF.

In nucleotides, the CDR3 is TGCGCCAGCAGCTTAAGCGGGAGGCTAGATACGCAGTATTTT. The encoded protein is CASSLSGRLDTQYF. This chain links TRBV5-1 with TRBJ2-3, with 9 bases lining up with TRBD2. The germline gives CDR1 SGHRS, CDR2 YFSETQ. The CDR3 is 14 amino acids. The J segment lost 5 bases and the V segment lost 2 bases, leaving 3 bases of the junction unmatched. Combining the CDR3 with reference TRBV5-1 and TRBJ2-3 gives the whole variable domain KAGVTQTPRYLIKTRGQQVTLSCSPISGHRSVSWYQQTPGQGLQFLFEYFSETQRNKGNFPGRFSGRQFSNSRSEMNVSTLELGDSALYLCASSLSGRLDTQYFGPGTRLTVL.

This chain uses TRBV5-1 with TRBJ2-7; 7 bases fit TRBD2. V lost 4 bases to trimming and J lost 5 bases; unmatched junction nucleotides: 12. Germline lookup yields CDR1 SGHRS and CDR2 YFSETQ. The CDR3 contains 15 residues. The CDR3, as DNA: TGCGCCAGCAGCCCCCCCCCAGCGGGACCGAACGAGCAGTACTTC. It translates to CASSPPPAGPNEQYF.

In nucleotides, the CDR3 is TGTGCCACCAGACTAGCGGGTTGGAATGAGCAGTTCTTC. Its protein product is CATRLAGWNEQFF. The rearrangement joins TRBV15 to TRBJ2-1; TRBD2 aligns across 9 bases. The CDR3 length is 13 residues. V lost 6 bases and J lost 7; bases outside the gene matches: 4. Germline assignment: CDR1 LNHNV and CDR2 YYDKDF (reference sequence).